This T cell receptor (beta chain) was observed in a study of patients and donors after allogeneic stem cell transplantation. V lost 2 bases and J lost 2; bases outside the gene matches: 5. The CDR3 is 15 residues long. Germline V gene lookup returns CDR1 SGHTA and CDR2 FQGNSA. TCRdb re-called the RT-PCR reads through MiXCR, storing one row per CDR3 protein. This sample has some 960,000 distinct CDR3 sequences; 15% to 20% occur once, and the top ten carry 5% to 6.5%. The chain uses TRBV7-2 and TRBJ2-5, with TRBD2 matching 7 bases. Sequencing was done on a sample of blood, either unsorted or a sorted T cell fraction (not recorded which). The clonotype was recovered from a human donor who was either an allogeneic HSCT recipient or a stem cell or donor lymphocyte infusion donor (not recorded which). It is not recorded whose cells these are; they may come from a transplant donor. The CDR3 coding sequence is TGTGCCAGCAGCTTATGGCCTAGCGGACAAGAGACCCAGTACTTC. Its translation: CASSLWPSGQETQYF.